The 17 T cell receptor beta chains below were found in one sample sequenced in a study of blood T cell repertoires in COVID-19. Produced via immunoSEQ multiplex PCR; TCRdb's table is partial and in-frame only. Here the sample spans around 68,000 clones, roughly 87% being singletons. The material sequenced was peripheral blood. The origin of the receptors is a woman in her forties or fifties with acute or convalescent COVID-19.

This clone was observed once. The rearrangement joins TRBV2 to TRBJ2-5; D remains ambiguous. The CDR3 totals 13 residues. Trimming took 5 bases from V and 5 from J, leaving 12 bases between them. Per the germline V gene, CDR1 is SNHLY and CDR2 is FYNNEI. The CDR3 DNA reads TGTGCCAGCAGTAAAGGGTTCGAGGAGACCCAGTACTTC. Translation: CASSKGFEETQYF.

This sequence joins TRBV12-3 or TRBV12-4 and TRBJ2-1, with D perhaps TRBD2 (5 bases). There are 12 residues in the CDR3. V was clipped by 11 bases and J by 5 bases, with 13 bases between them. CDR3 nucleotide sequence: TGTGCCTCGAATCACGGGGACAATGAGCAGTTCTTC. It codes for CASNHGDNEQFF.

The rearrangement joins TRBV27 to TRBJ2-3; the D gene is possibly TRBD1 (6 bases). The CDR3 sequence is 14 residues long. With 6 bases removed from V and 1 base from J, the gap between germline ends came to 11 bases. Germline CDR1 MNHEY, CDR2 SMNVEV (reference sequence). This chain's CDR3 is CASRRQAGTDTQYF. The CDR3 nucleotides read TGTGCCAGCAGAAGACAGGCGGGCACAGATACGCAGTATTTT.

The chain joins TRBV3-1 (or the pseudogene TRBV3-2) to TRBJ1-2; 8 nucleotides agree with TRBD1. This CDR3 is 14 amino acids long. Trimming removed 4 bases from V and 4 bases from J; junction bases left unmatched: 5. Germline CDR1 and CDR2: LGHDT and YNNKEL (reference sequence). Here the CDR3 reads CASSPATGVYGYTF. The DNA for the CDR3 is TGTGCCAGCAGCCCCGCGACAGGGGTCTATGGCTACACCTTC.

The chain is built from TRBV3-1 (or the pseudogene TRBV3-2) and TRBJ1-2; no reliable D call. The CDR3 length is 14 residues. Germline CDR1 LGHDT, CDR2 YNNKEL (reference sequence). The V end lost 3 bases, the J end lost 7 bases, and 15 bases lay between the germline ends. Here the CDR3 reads CASSQRRRVRGYTF. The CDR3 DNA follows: TGTGCCAGCAGCCAGAGGAGGAGGGTTCGTGGCTACACCTTC.

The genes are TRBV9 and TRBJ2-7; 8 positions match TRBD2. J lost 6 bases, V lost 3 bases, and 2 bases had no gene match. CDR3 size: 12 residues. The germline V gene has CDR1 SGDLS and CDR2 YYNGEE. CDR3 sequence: CASSAGTSEQYF. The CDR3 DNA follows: TGTGCCAGCAGCGCCGGGACTAGCGAGCAGTACTTC.

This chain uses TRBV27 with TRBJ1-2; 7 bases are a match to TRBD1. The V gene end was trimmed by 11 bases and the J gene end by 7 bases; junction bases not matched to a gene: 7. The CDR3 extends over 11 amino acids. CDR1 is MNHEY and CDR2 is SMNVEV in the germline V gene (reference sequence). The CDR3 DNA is TGTGCCGCCAAATCAGGGGGTGGCTACACCTTC. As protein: CAAKSGGGYTF.

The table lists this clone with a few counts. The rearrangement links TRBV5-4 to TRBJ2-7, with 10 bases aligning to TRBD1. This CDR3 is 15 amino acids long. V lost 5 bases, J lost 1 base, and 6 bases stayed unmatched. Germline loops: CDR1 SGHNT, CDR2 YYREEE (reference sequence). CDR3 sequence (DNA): TGTGCCAGCAGTCTGGGACAGGGGATTTCCTACGAGCAGTACTTC. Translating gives CASSLGQGISYEQYF.

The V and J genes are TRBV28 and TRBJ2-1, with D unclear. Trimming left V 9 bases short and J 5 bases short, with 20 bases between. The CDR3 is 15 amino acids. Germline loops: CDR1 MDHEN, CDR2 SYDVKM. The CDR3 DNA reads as TGTGCCAGTATTGGTGGGCCAGCATCCAACAATGAGCAGTTCTTC. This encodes CASIGGPASNNEQFF.

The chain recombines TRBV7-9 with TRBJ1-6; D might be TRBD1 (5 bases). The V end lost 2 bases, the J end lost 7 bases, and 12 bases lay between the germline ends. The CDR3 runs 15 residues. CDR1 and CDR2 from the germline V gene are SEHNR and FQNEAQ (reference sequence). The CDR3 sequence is CASSLIGQRNSPLHF. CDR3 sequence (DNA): TGTGCCAGCAGCTTAATAGGACAAAGAAATTCACCCCTCCACTTT.

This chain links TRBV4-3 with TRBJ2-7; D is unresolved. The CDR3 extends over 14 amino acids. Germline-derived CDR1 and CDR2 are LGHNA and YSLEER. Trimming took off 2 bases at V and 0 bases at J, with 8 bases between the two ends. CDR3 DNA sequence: TGCGCCAGCAGCCAATCGGTGCTCTCCTACGAGCAGTACTTC. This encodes CASSQSVLSYEQYF.

CDR3 sequence: CASSRLLATNEQFF. CDR3 nucleotides: TGTGCCAGCAGCCGACTCCTAGCGACGAATGAGCAGTTCTTC. The rearrangement links TRBV5-6 to TRBJ2-1; D might be TRBD2 (6 bases). In germline, CDR1 is SGHDT, CDR2 YYEEEE. Trimming pared 4 bases from V and 7 bases from J, leaving 15 bases between. The CDR3 is 14 residues long.

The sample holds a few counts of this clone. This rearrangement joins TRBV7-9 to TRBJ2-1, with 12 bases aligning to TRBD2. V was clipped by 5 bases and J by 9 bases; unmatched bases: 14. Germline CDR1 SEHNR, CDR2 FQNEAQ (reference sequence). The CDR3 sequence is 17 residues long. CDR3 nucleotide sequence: TGTGCCAGCAGCCCAAATATCCGACTAGCGGGAGTAGGTGAGCAGTTCTTC. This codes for CASSPNIRLAGVGEQFF.

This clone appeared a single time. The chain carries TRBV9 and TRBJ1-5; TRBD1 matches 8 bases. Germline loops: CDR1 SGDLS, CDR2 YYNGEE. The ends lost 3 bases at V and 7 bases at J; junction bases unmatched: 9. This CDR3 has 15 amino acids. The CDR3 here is CASSGTGGTGQPQHF. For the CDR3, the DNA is TGTGCCAGCAGCGGAACAGGGGGTACTGGGCAGCCCCAGCATTTT.

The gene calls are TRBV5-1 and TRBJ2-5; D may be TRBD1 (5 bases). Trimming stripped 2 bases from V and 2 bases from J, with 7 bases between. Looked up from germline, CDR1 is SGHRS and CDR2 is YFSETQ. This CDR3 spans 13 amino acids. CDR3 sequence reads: CASSFTGQETQYF. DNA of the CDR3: TGCGCCAGCAGCTTTACAGGACAAGAGACCCAGTACTTC.

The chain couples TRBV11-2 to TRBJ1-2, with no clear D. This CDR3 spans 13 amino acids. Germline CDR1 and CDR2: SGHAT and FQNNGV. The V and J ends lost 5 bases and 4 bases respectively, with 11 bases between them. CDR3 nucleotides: TGTGCCAGCAGCCTCGGGAGTGGCTATGGCTACACCTTC. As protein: CASSLGSGYGYTF.

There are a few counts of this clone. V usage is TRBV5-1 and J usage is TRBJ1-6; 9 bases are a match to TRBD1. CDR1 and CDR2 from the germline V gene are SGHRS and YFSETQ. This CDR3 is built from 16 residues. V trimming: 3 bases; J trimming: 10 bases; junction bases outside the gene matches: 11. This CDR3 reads CASSSAGQGGSSPLHF. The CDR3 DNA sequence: TGCGCCAGCAGCTCGGCGGGACAGGGAGGGTCATCACCCCTCCACTTT.